The 14 T cell receptor beta chains below were found in one sample sequenced in a study of shared T cell receptors in the human thymus. Assay used: immunoSEQ multiplex PCR; TCRdb lists only in-frame clones, some missing. The data hold 500,000 to 550,000 clones, with 70% to 80% observed a single time. The same specimen was also included in a second study, on human thymus T cells.

Sample: thymocytes. Receptors originate from a boy under two years old with a congenital heart defect.

The chain carries TRBV14 and TRBJ2-2; 9 nucleotides agree with TRBD2. CDR3 length: 15 residues. Losses at the gene ends were 1 base for V and 3 bases for J; bases not matched to a gene: 0. CDR1 is SGHDN, CDR2 FVKESK, per germline. CDR3 sequence reads: CASSQGLADTGELFF. DNA for the CDR3: TGTGCCAGCAGCCAAGGACTAGCGGACACCGGGGAGCTGTTTTTT.

The V gene is TRBV27, the J gene TRBJ2-1; 7 bases are a match to TRBD2. Germline V gene data show CDR1 as MNHEY and CDR2 as SMNVEV (reference sequence). The CDR3 runs 16 residues. Losses at the gene ends were 8 bases for V and 13 bases for J; bases not matched to a gene: 23. Here the CDR3 reads CASDPACPGGSPPQFF. The CDR3 DNA sequence: TGTGCCAGCGACCCCGCATGTCCGGGAGGCTCCCCTCCCCAGTTCTTC.

The rearrangement joins TRBV19 to TRBJ1-5; tentative D call: TRBD1 (5 bases). Trimming stripped 2 bases from V and 4 bases from J, with 9 bases between. This CDR3 spans 14 amino acids. Germline values: CDR1 LNHDA, CDR2 SQIVND (reference sequence). The CDR3 region is CASSILGGNQPQHF. CDR3 coding DNA: TGTGCCAGTAGTATATTGGGGGGGAATCAGCCCCAGCATTTT.

The chain links TRBV14 to TRBJ2-7; 7 nucleotides match TRBD2. Germline V gene sequence: CDR1 SGHDN, CDR2 FVKESK. V gave up 1 base and J gave up 0 bases; unmatched junction bases: 6. The CDR3 loop spans 16 amino acids. CDR3 bases: TGTGCCAGCAGCCAAGGTATGCGGGACTACTCCTACGAGCAGTACTTC. Translating it yields CASSQGMRDYSYEQYF.

This sequence joins TRBV27 and TRBJ2-1; TRBD2 matches at 11 bases. V trimming: 7 bases; J trimming: 9 bases; junction bases outside the gene matches: 14. Germline-derived CDR1 and CDR2 are MNHEY and SMNVEV (reference sequence). The CDR3 totals 16 residues. This CDR3 reads CASTPGGLAGGGEQFF. The CDR3 coding sequence is TGTGCCAGCACCCCCGGAGGGCTAGCGGGAGGAGGTGAGCAGTTCTTC.

The V call is TRBV5-6, the J call TRBJ1-2; weak D call: TRBD1 (5 bases). V dropped 7 bases and J dropped 0 bases, with 13 bases sitting between them. Germline V gene sequence: CDR1 SGHDT, CDR2 YYEEEE. The CDR3 has 14 residues. The CDR3: CASVPGHANYGYTF. CDR3 nucleotide sequence: TGTGCCAGCGTTCCAGGACATGCTAACTATGGCTACACCTTC.

Comments on this clone: Its ends do not fully match the called genes, so a read error is possible. The genes are TRBV5-6 and TRBJ2-4; TRBD2 matches at 12 bases. In germline, CDR1 is SGHDT, CDR2 YYEEEE. CDR3 length: 15 residues. This CDR3 reads CASSLVRLAGGPWDF. CDR3 DNA sequence: TGTGCCAGCAGCTTGGTCAGGCTAGCGGGAGGGCCCTGGGACTTC.

Only a few counts were recorded for this clone. The chain has TRBV4-3 and TRBJ2-7, with 7 bases fitting TRBD1. The CDR3 has 15 residues. The V gene end was trimmed by 2 bases and the J gene end by 2 bases; junction bases not matched to a gene: 6. The germline gives CDR1 LGHNA, CDR2 YSLEER. The CDR3 loop is CASSQSNRGPYEQYF. The CDR3 bases are TGCGCCAGCAGCCAAAGTAACAGGGGTCCCTACGAGCAGTACTTC.

The V and J genes are TRBV30 and TRBJ2-2, with TRBD1 identical over 9 bases. V gave up 2 bases and J gave up 3 bases; unmatched junction bases: 13. There are 18 residues in the CDR3. CDR1 and CDR2 from the germline V gene are GTSNPN and SVGIG (reference sequence). The CDR3 DNA sequence: TGTGCCTGGAGTCTTCGGTTGGGGAGGACAGGGGACACCGGGGAGCTGTTTTTT. It is translated as CAWSLRLGRTGDTGELFF.

The chain has TRBV7-6 and TRBJ1-4; D not certain. Germline V lookup: CDR1 SGHVS, CDR2 FNYEAQ. Trimming pared 4 bases from V and 0 bases from J, leaving 6 bases between. This CDR3 has 14 residues. CDR3 residues: CASSSGTTNEKLFF. CDR3 coding DNA: TGTGCCAGCAGCTCGGGGACAACTAATGAAAAACTGTTTTTT.

This chain connects TRBV30 to TRBJ1-1, with D possibly TRBD1 on 5 matching bases. Germline CDR1 is GTSNPN and CDR2 is SVGIG (reference sequence). There are 19 residues in the CDR3. Trimming left V 0 bases short and J 3 bases short, with 26 bases between. CDR3 sequence (DNA): TGTGCCTGGAGTGTAACAGGACCAAAAACCACAACGTCGGACACTGAAGCTTTCTTT. It specifies CAWSVTGPKTTTSDTEAFF.

The chain links TRBV4-3 to TRBJ2-2; 13 nucleotides agree with TRBD2. The length of the CDR3 is 16 residues. Germline V gives CDR1 LGHNA, CDR2 YSLEER. Unmatched junction bases numbered 5, after V lost 4 bases and J lost 6 bases. The CDR3 reads CASSRGLAGVSGELFF. The CDR3 DNA sequence: TGCGCCAGCAGCCGTGGACTAGCGGGAGTGTCCGGGGAGCTGTTTTTT.

J is TRBJ1-1 and V is TRBV5-4, with a weak D call TRBD1 (5 bases). Trimming took off 0 bases at V and 4 bases at J, with 10 bases between the two ends. This CDR3 is built from 14 residues. Germline lookup yields CDR1 SGHNT and CDR2 YYREEE (reference sequence). Here the CDR3 reads CASSLGYGGTEAFF. For the CDR3, the DNA is TGTGCCAGCAGCTTGGGTTACGGGGGCACTGAAGCTTTCTTT.

The chain couples TRBV4-3 to TRBJ1-3, with 10 bases that match TRBD1. CDR3 length: 17 amino acids. The V and J ends lost 0 bases and 5 bases, in that order; junction bases with no gene match: 7. Germline values: CDR1 LGHNA, CDR2 YSLEER. DNA of the CDR3: TGCGCCAGCAGCCAAGATGACCAGGACAGGGGGAGAAACACCATATATTTT. This encodes CASSQDDQDRGRNTIYF.